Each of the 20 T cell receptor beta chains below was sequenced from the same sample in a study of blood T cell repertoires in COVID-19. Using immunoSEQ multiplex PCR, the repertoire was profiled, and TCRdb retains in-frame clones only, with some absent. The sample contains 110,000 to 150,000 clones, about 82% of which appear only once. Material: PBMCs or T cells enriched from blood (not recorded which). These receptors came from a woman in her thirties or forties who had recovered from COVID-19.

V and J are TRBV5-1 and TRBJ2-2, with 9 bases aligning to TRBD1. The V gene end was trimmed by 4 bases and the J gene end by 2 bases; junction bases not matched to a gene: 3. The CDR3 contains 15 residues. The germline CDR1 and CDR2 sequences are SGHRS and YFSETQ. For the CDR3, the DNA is TGCGCCAGCAGCCGGACAGGGGAAAACACCGGGGAGCTGTTTTTT. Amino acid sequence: CASSRTGENTGELFF.

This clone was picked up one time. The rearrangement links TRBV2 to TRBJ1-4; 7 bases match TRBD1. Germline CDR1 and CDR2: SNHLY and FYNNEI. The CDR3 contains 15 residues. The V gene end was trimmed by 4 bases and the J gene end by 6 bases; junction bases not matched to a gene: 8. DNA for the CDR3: TGTGCCAGCAGTGGAGGACAGGCCCGGGATGAAAAACTGTTTTTT. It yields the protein CASSGGQARDEKLFF. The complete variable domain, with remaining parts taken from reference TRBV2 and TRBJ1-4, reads EPEVTQTPSHQVTQMGQEVILRCVPISNHLYFYWYRQILGQKVEFLVSFYNNEISEKSEIFDDQFSVERPDGSNFTLKIRSTKLEDSAMYFCASSGGQARDEKLFFGSGTQLSVL.

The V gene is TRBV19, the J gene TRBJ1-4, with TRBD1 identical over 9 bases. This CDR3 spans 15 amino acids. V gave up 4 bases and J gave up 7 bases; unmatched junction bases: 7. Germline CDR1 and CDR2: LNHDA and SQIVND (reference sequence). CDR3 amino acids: CASSRAQGASEKLFF. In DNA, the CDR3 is TGTGCCAGTAGTAGAGCACAGGGGGCATCTGAAAAACTGTTTTTT.

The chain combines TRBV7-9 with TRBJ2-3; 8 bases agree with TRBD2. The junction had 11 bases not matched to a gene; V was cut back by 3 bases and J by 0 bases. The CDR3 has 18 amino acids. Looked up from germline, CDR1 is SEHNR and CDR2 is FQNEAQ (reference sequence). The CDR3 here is CASSFWRRAGGSTDTQYF. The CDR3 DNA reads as TGTGCCAGCAGCTTCTGGAGGAGGGCGGGAGGCAGCACAGATACGCAGTATTTT.

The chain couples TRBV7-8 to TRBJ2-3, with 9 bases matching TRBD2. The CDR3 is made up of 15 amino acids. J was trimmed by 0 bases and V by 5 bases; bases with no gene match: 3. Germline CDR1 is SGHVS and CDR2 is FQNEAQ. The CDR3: CASSILAGSTDTQYF. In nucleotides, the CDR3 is TGTGCCAGCAGCATTCTAGCGGGAAGCACAGATACGCAGTATTTT. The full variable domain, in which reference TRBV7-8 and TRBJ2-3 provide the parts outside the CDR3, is GAGVSQSPRYKVAKRGQDVALRCDPISGHVSLFWYQQALGQGPEFLTYFQNEAQLDKSGLPSDRFFAERPEGSVSTLKIQRTQQEDSAVYLCASSILAGSTDTQYFGPGTRLTVL.

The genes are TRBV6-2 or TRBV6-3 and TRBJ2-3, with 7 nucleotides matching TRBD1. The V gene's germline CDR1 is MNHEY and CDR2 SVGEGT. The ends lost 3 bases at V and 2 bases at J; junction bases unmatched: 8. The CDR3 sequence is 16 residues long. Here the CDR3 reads CASSYRGQIITDTQYF. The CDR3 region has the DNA TGTGCCAGCAGTTATCGGGGACAGATAATCACAGATACGCAGTATTTT.

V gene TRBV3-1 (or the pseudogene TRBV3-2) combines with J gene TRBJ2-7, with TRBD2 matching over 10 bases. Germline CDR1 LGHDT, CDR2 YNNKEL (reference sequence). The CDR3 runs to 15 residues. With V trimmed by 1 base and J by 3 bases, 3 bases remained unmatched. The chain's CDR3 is CASSQVASGSYEQYF. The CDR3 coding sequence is TGTGCCAGCAGCCAAGTCGCTAGCGGGAGCTACGAGCAGTACTTC.

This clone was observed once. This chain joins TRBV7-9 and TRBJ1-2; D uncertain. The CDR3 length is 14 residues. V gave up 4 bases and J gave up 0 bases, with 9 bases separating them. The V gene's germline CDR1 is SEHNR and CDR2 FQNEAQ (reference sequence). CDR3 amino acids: CASSSDGSNYGYTF. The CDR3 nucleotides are TGTGCCAGCAGCTCCGACGGGTCTAACTATGGCTACACCTTC.

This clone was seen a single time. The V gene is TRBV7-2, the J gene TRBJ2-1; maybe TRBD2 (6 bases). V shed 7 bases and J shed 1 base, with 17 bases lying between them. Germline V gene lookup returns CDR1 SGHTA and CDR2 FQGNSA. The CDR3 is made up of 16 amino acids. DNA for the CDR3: TGTGCCAGCACCCAAAGCCCGACTAGATCCTACAATGAGCAGTTCTTC. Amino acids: CASTQSPTRSYNEQFF.

The CDR3: CATSDLWTGSYNEQFF. The CDR3 nucleotides read TGTGCCACCAGTGATTTATGGACAGGGTCCTACAATGAGCAGTTCTTC. The chain couples TRBV24-1 to TRBJ2-1; 8 positions agree with TRBD1. The CDR3 contains 16 residues. V trimming: 1 base; J trimming: 1 base; junction bases outside the gene matches: 2. CDR1 and CDR2 (germline): KGHDR, SFDVKD.

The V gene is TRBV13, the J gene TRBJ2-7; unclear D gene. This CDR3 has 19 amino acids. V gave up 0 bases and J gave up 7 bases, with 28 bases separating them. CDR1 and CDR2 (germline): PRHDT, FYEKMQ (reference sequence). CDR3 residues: CASSLGLECTIWLLNEQYF. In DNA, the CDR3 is TGTGCCAGCAGCTTAGGCCTCGAGTGTACTATATGGCTCCTAAATGAGCAGTACTTC. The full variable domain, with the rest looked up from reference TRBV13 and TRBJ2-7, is AAGVIQSPRHLIKEKRETATLKCYPIPRHDTVYWYQQGPGQDPQFLISFYEKMQSDKGSIPDRFSAQQFSDYHSELNMSSLELGDSALYFCASSLGLECTIWLLNEQYFGPGTRLTVT.

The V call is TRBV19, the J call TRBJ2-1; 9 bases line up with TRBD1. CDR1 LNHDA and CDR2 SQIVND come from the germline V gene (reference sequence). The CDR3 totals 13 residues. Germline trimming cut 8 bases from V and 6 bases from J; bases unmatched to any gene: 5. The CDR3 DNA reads TGTGCCAGTCGGGACAGGGAGAGCAATGAGCAGTTCTTC. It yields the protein CASRDRESNEQFF.

The CDR3 DNA reads TGTGCCAGCAGCTATGACAGGGCAGATGGCTACACCTTC. Its protein product is CASSYDRADGYTF. The chain couples TRBV5-8 to TRBJ1-2; 7 nucleotides agree with TRBD1. The CDR3 has 13 residues. J gave up 6 bases and V 3 bases, and 5 bases lay outside the gene matches. CDR1 and CDR2 (germline): SGHTS, YDEGEE.

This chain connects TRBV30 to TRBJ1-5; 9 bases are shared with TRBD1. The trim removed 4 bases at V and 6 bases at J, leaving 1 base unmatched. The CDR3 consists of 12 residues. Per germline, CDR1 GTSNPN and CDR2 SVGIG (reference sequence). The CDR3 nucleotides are TGTGCCTGGACGACAGGGGGTCAGCCCCAGCATTTT. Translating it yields CAWTTGGQPQHF.

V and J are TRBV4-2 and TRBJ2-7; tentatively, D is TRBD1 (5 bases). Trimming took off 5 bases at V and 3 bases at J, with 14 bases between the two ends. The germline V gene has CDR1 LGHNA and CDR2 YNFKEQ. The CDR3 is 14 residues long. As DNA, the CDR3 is TGTGCCAGCAGCACCGCGACAGACATCTACGAGCAGTACTTC. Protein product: CASSTATDIYEQYF.

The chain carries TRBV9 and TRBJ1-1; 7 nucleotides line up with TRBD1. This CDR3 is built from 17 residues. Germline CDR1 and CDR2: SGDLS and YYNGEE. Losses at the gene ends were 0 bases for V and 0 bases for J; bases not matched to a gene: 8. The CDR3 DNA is TGTGCCAGCAGCGTAGGTGGGGCAGGGGGGATGAACACTGAAGCTTTCTTT. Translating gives CASSVGGAGGMNTEAFF.

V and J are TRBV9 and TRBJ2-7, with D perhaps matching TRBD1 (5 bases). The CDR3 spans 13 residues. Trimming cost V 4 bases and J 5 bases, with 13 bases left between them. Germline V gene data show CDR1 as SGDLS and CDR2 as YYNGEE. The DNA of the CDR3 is TGTGCCAGCAGCCTCCGGACCAGGGACGAGCAGTACTTC. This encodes CASSLRTRDEQYF.

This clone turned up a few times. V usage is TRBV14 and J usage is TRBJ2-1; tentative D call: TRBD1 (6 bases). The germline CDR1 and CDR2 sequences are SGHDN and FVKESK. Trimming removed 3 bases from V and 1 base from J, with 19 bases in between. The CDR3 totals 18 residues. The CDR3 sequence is CASSHLPGHTGSYNEQFF. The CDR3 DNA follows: TGTGCCAGCAGCCACTTACCGGGACACACAGGGTCCTACAATGAGCAGTTCTTC.

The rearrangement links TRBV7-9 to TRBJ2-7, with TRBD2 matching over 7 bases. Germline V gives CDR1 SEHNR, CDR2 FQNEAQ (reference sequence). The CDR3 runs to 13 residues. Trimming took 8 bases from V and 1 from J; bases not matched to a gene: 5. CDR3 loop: CASLRGESYEQYF. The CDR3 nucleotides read TGTGCCAGCCTACGGGGGGAATCCTACGAGCAGTACTTC.

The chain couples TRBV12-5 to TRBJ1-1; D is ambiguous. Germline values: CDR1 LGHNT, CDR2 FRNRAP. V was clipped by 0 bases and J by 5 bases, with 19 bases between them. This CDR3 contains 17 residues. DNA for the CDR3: TGTGCTAGTGGTTTGGTCGCCGGGTCTTTGACGGAGACTGAAGCTTTCTTT. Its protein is CASGLVAGSLTETEAFF. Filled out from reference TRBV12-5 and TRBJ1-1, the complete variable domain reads DARVTQTPRHKVTEMGQEVTMRCQPILGHNTVFWYRQTMMQGLELLAYFRNRAPLDDSGMPKDRFSAEMPDATLATLKIQPSEPRDSAVYFCASGLVAGSLTETEAFFGQGTRLTVV.